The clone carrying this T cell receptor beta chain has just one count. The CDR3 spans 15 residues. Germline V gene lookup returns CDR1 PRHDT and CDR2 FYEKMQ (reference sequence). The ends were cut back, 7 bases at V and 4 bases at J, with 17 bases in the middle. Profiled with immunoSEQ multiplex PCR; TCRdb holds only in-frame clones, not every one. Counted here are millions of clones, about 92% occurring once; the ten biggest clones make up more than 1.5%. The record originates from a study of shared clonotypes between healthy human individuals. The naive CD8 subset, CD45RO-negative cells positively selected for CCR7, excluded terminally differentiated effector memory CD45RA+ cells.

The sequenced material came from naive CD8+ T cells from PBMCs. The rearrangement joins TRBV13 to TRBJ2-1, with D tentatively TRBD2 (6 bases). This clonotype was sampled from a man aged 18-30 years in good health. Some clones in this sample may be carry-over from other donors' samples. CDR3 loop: CASTNRGAGYNEQFF. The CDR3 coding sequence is TGTGCCAGCACCAACCGAGGTGCGGGGTACAATGAGCAGTTCTTC.